The entry that follows covers one TCR beta chain sequence. Germline CDR1 and CDR2: SGHRS and YFSETQ. The CDR3 sequence is 16 residues long. J gave up 4 bases and V 1 base, and 6 bases lay outside the gene matches. The source of the sample is a study of blood T cell repertoires in COVID-19. The table came from immunoSEQ multiplex PCR; TCRdb's copy has only in-frame clones and leaves some out. This table has 180,000 or so clones, 75% to 85% appearing once. Sequencing was done on a sample of PBMCs or T cells enriched from blood (not recorded which). The clonotype originates from a man between 45 and 60 years old who had recovered from COVID-19. This chain uses TRBV5-1 with TRBJ2-5; 11 bases map to TRBD2. In nucleotides, the CDR3 is TGCGCCAGCAGCTTGTCTAGCGGGGGGTTGGGAGAGACCCAGTACTTC. Protein: CASSLSSGGLGETQYF. Using reference TRBV5-1 and TRBJ2-5 for the parts outside the CDR3, the full variable domain is KAGVTQTPRYLIKTRGQQVTLSCSPISGHRSVSWYQQTPGQGLQFLFEYFSETQRNKGNFPGRFSGRQFSNSRSEMNVSTLELGDSALYLCASSLSSGGLGETQYFGPGTRLLVL.